This T cell receptor beta chain was profiled in a study of CD8 T cells in Susac syndrome. Sequencing of TCR beta drew on CD8+ and CD4+ T cells from blood. Each multiple sclerosis control was a treatment-naive patient with relapsing-remitting disease that was either stable or active. Negative isolation yielded CD4+ and CD8+ T cells, and FACS enriched TEMRA cells. The CDR3 sequence is 13 residues long. Looked up from germline, CDR1 is MRHNA and CDR2 is SNTAGT. V was pared by 10 bases and J by 7 bases, with 5 bases of the junction left unmatched. It was with random hexamers that 0.5 to 1 ug RNA was reverse transcribed. With immunoSEQ multiplex PCR, TCR beta CDR3 was amplified across 54 Vbeta and 13 Jbeta. TCRdb independently ran MiXCR on the immunoSEQ multiplex PCR reads; one entry per CDR3 protein. Of under 200,000 distinct CDR3 sequences listed, approximately 96% are singletons.

This receptor was taken from a human donor with multiple sclerosis. Sequencing was carried out using CD8+ T cells from PBMCs. The J gene is TRBJ2-1, the V gene TRBV6-4; the match to TRBD2 covers 12 bases. CDR3 DNA: TGTGCCACCGGACTAGCGGGAAGTAATGAGCAGTTCTTC. It specifies CATGLAGSNEQFF.